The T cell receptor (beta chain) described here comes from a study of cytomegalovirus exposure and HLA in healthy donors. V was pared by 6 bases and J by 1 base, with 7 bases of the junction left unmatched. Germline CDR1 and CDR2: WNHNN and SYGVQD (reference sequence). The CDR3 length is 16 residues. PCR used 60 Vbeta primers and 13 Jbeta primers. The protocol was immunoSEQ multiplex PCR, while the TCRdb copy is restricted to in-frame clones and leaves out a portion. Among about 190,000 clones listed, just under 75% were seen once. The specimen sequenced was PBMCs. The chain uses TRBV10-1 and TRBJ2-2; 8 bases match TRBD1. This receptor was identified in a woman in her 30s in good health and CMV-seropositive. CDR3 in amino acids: CASSRMGTGNTGELFF. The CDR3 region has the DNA TGCGCCAGCAGCCGAATGGGGACAGGGAACACCGGGGAGCTGTTTTTT.